One sample yielded the 20 T cell receptor beta chains listed below, sequenced in a study of cytomegalovirus exposure and HLA in healthy donors. A multiplex PCR was run with 60 Vbeta primers and 13 Jbeta primers. Assay: immunoSEQ multiplex PCR; the TCRdb copy retains only in-frame clones and omits some. In the table there are approximately 220,000 clones, more than 65% of which are singletons. The sequenced sample consisted of PBMCs. These receptors came from a man between 18 and 29 years old in good health and CMV-seronegative.

Concerning this clone: Other DNA sequences from this sample encode an identical CDR3 as well. The chain has TRBV9 and TRBJ2-3, with a weak D call TRBD2 (5 bases). V was pared by 0 bases and J by 6 bases, with 14 bases between. The CDR3 covers 15 residues. In germline, CDR1 is SGDLS, CDR2 YYNGEE. CDR3 sequence (DNA): TGTGCCAGCAGCGTAGTTGCTAGCCTGCCGGATACGCAGTATTTT. As protein: CASSVVASLPDTQYF.

The chain recombines TRBV9 with TRBJ1-1, with TRBD1 as a possible D gene (5 bases). From germline, CDR1 is SGDLS and CDR2 YYNGEE. CDR3 length: 12 residues. Trimming stripped 0 bases from V and 5 bases from J, with 5 bases between. Here the CDR3 reads CASSVEGTEAFF. For the CDR3, the DNA is TGTGCCAGCAGCGTAGAGGGGACTGAAGCTTTCTTT.

The chain links TRBV12-5 to TRBJ1-2; 10 bases agree with TRBD1. V shed 3 bases and J 5 bases; nucleotides not matched to a gene: 6. The CDR3 is made up of 15 amino acids. CDR1 and CDR2 (germline): LGHNT, FRNRAP. Here the CDR3 DNA reads TGTGCTAGTGGTTTTGGGGGGACAGGGGTTTATGGCTACACCTTC. It codes for CASGFGGTGVYGYTF.

V gene TRBV27 combines with J gene TRBJ2-7, with a possible D match to TRBD1 (6 bases). Germline CDR1 reads MNHEY; CDR2 reads SMNVEV (reference sequence). Trimming left V 5 bases short and J 1 base short, with 18 bases between. The CDR3 runs 16 residues. The CDR3 loop reads CASSPSGTHSSYEQYF. CDR3 nucleotides: TGTGCCAGCAGTCCTTCGGGGACACATTCTTCCTACGAGCAGTACTTC.

The V call is TRBV2, the J call TRBJ1-2, with 7 bases matching TRBD1. CDR1 and CDR2 (germline): SNHLY, FYNNEI. CDR3 length: 14 residues. The trim removed 6 bases at V and 6 bases at J, leaving 10 bases unmatched. The CDR3 spells CASSLGRGSHGYTF. The CDR3 nucleotides read TGTGCCAGCAGCCTGGGCAGGGGGTCGCATGGCTACACCTTC.

A remark on this clone: An end of the junction does not agree with germline; a read error may underlie this. The chain combines TRBV7-9 with TRBJ2-2, with 8 bases lining up with TRBD1. Germline CDR1 is SEHNR and CDR2 is FQNEAQ (reference sequence). The CDR3 has 16 residues. CDR3 loop: CSSSSHRGSNTGELFF. For the CDR3, the DNA is TGTTCCAGCAGCTCTCACAGGGGGTCGAACACCGGGGAGCTGTTTTTT.

The rearrangement uses TRBV19 and TRBJ2-7, with a tentative D call TRBD2 (5 bases). Trimming removed 3 bases from V and 2 bases from J, with 11 bases in between. The CDR3 length is 14 residues. The V gene's germline CDR1 is LNHDA and CDR2 SQIVND (reference sequence). The CDR3: CASSIPGITYEQYF. CDR3 nucleotides: TGTGCCAGTAGTATCCCGGGAATCACCTACGAGCAGTACTTC.

The rearrangement uses TRBV7-3 and TRBJ2-2; D perhaps matches TRBD2 (5 bases). Germline CDR1 and CDR2: SGHTA and FQGTGA. The CDR3 has 16 amino acids. Trimming took off 2 bases at V and 1 base at J, with 11 bases between the two ends. CDR3: CASSLGSALNTGELFF. CDR3 in DNA: TGTGCCAGCAGCTTAGGTAGCGCACTGAACACCGGGGAGCTGTTTTTT.

This clone was picked up one time. The chain joins TRBV7-2 to TRBJ1-1; D remains ambiguous. Germline CDR1 and CDR2: SGHTA and FQGNSA. This CDR3 comprises 12 residues. V lost 5 bases and J 7 bases, leaving 11 bases between the germline ends. This chain's CDR3 is CASSQFFDEAFF. CDR3 nucleotides: TGTGCCAGCAGCCAGTTTTTCGATGAAGCTTTCTTT.

The chain links TRBV15 to TRBJ2-5; 7 bases are a match to TRBD1. Germline V gives CDR1 LNHNV, CDR2 YYDKDF (reference sequence). The CDR3 spans 15 residues. V dropped 10 bases and J dropped 5; count of bases not matched to a gene: 16. CDR3: CAIDRDRRLGETQYF. DNA of the CDR3: TGTGCCATTGACAGGGACAGAAGGCTCGGGGAGACCCAGTACTTC.

The chain couples TRBV7-3 to TRBJ2-3; 8 positions match TRBD2. The CDR3 is made up of 13 amino acids. V was pared by 5 bases and J by 8 bases, with 6 bases of the junction left unmatched. CDR1 SGHTA and CDR2 FQGTGA come from the germline V gene. The CDR3 region is CASSTERESTQYF. CDR3 nucleotides: TGTGCCAGCAGCACTGAGCGGGAGAGTACGCAGTATTTT.

The V and J genes are TRBV5-4 and TRBJ2-5; tentatively, D is TRBD2 (6 bases). Germline V gene lookup returns CDR1 SGHNT and CDR2 YYREEE (reference sequence). CDR3 size: 14 residues. V was clipped by 1 base and J by 4 bases, with 11 bases between them. Written as DNA, the CDR3 is TGTGCCAGCAGCTTGAAACTAGCAGGAGAGACCCAGTACTTC. Its protein is CASSLKLAGETQYF.

This clone has more than one count but fewer than ten. V gene TRBV28 combines with J gene TRBJ2-1; the match to TRBD2 covers 11 bases. The CDR3 length is 15 residues. Germline V gene lookup returns CDR1 MDHEN and CDR2 SYDVKM. With 6 bases clipped from V and 5 bases from J, the junction kept 6 bases outside the gene matches. CDR3 sequence (DNA): TGTGCCAGCAGCCTCCTAGCGGGAGGAAACAATGAGCAGTTCTTC. This encodes CASSLLAGGNNEQFF.

This clone was seen a few times. This chain uses TRBV10-3 with TRBJ2-1, with TRBD2 matching 12 bases. The length of the CDR3 is 15 residues. In germline, CDR1 is ENHRY, CDR2 SYGVKD. Trimming took 6 bases from V and 3 from J; bases not matched to a gene: 3. CDR3 sequence: CAIRETSGSYNEQFF. In DNA, the CDR3 is TGTGCCATCAGGGAGACTAGCGGGAGCTACAATGAGCAGTTCTTC.

V gene TRBV27 combines with J gene TRBJ2-2; D is ambiguous. The germline V gene encodes CDR1 MNHEY and CDR2 SMNVEV (reference sequence). Trimming left V 7 bases short and J 4 bases short, with 10 bases between. The CDR3 is 13 residues long. The CDR3 DNA follows: TGTGCCAGCATGGATCAGGTCACCGGGGAGCTGTTTTTT. As protein: CASMDQVTGELFF.

The rearrangement uses TRBV6-5 and TRBJ2-5; 8 nucleotides align to TRBD1. The J call may be wrong; the DNA end is better matched by TRBJ2-7. The length of the CDR3 is 15 residues. CDR1 is MNHEY, CDR2 SVGAGI, per germline. Written as DNA, the CDR3 is TGTGCCAGCAGTTACTCTGACAGGGGAGGCTACGAGCAGTACTTC. Translated: CASSYSDRGGYEQYF.

In its sample, this clone was seen once. The chain carries TRBV7-9 and TRBJ2-7; 8 bases are shared with TRBD2. Germline lookup yields CDR1 SEHNR and CDR2 FQNEAQ (reference sequence). The length of the CDR3 is 12 residues. Unmatched junction bases numbered 3, after V lost 6 bases and J lost 5 bases. CDR3 sequence: CASSSSGDEQYF. CDR3 nucleotides: TGTGCCAGCAGTAGTAGCGGGGACGAGCAGTACTTC.

This chain uses TRBV9 with TRBJ2-1, with TRBD2 matching 12 bases. CDR1 is SGDLS and CDR2 is YYNGEE in the germline V gene. The CDR3 is 14 amino acids. Trimming removed 0 bases from V and 9 bases from J; junction bases left unmatched: 1. The CDR3 DNA follows: TGTGCCAGCAGCGTAGGACTAGCGGGAGTTGAGCAGTTCTTC. Protein sequence: CASSVGLAGVEQFF.

This clone turned up a few times. The rearrangement links TRBV6-1 to TRBJ1-5, with D unresolved. V was shortened by 6 bases and J by 1 base, with 13 bases between the two germline ends. CDR3 size: 15 residues. Germline V gene data show CDR1 as MNHNS and CDR2 as SASEGT. This CDR3 reads CASRAAGGSNQPQHF. CDR3 coding DNA: TGTGCCAGCAGGGCCGCGGGAGGAAGCAATCAGCCCCAGCATTTT.

V and J are TRBV2 and TRBJ1-5; D not certain. Germline V gives CDR1 SNHLY, CDR2 FYNNEI. The CDR3 contains 14 residues. Deletions cut 1 base from V and 7 bases from J, with 11 bases between. Here the CDR3 DNA reads TGTGCCAGCAGTGAAGGGATGGCCGGGCAGCCCCAGCATTTT. Protein: CASSEGMAGQPQHF.